This entry describes one T cell receptor (beta chain). This sample was included in a study of response to subunit inactivated influenza vaccine. The CDR3 is made up of 16 amino acids. The germline gives CDR1 SGDLS, CDR2 YYNGEE. With 0 bases clipped from V and 3 bases from J, the junction kept 5 bases outside the gene matches. Each CDR3 protein gets one entry after TCRdb re-called the RT-PCR reads with MiXCR. The sample carries some 520,000 distinct CDR3 sequences, 15% to 20% recorded once. This receptor was taken from a man aged 50 to 69 who received an inactivated influenza vaccine. The rearrangement links TRBV9 to TRBJ2-1; 8 bases align to TRBD2. The sample was CD4+ T cells sorted from PBMCs, taken around 25 months after vaccination. The CDR3 nucleotides read TGTGCCAGCAGCGTAGTGGTCGGGAGGGGCTACAATGAGCAGTTCTTC. Translating gives CASSVVVGRGYNEQFF.